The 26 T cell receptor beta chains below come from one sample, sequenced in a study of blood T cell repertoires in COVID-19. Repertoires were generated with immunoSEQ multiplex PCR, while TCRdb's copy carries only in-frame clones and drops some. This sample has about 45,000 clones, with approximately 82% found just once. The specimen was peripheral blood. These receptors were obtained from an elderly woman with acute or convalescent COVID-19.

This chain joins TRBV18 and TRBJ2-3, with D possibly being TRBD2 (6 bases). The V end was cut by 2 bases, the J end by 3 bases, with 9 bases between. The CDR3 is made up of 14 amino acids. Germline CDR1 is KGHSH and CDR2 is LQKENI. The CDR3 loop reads CASSPGRRTDTQYF. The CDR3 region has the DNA TGTGCCAGCTCACCAGGGAGGAGGACAGATACGCAGTATTTT.

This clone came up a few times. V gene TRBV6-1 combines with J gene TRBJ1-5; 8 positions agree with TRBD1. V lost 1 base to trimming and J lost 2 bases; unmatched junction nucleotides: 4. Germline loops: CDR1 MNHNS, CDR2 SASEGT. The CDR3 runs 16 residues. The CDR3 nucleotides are TGTGCCAGCAGTGAAGTACCGGGACAGGGCAATCAGCCCCAGCATTTT. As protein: CASSEVPGQGNQPQHF.

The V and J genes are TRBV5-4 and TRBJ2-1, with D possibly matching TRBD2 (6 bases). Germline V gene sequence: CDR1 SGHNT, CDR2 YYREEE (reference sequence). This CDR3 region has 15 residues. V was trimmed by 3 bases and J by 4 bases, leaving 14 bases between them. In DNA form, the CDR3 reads TGTGCCAGCAGCTATGATTTAGCGGTTTACAATGAGCAGTTCTTC. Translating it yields CASSYDLAVYNEQFF.

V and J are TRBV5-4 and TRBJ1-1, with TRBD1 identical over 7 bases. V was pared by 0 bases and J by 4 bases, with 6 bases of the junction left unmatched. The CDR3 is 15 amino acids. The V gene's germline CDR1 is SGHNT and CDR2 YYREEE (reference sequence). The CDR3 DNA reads TGTGCCAGCAGCTTGGCCTGGACAGGTACCACTGAAGCTTTCTTT. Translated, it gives CASSLAWTGTTEAFF.

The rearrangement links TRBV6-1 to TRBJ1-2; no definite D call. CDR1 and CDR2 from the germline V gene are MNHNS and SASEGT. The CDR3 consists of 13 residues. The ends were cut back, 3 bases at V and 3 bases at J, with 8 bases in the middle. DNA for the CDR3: TGTGCCAGCAGTGATTTGAGGTACTATGGCTACACCTTC. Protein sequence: CASSDLRYYGYTF.

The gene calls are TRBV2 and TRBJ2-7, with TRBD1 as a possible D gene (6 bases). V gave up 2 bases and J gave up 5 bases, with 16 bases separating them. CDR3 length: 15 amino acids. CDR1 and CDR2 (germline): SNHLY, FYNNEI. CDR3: CASSELGRGSDEQYF. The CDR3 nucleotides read TGTGCCAGCAGTGAATTGGGCAGGGGTTCAGACGAGCAGTACTTC.

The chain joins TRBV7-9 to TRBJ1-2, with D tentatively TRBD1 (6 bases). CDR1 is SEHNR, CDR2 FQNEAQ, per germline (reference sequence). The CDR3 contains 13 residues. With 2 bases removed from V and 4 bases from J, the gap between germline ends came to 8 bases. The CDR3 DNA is TGTGCCAGCAGCTTAAGGGGGGGCTATGGCTACACCTTC. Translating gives CASSLRGGYGYTF. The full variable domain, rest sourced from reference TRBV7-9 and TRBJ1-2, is DTGVSQNPRHKITKRGQNVTFRCDPISEHNRLYWYRQTLGQGPEFLTYFQNEAQLEKSRLLSDRFSAERPKGSFSTLEIQRTEQGDSAMYLCASSLRGGYGYTFGSGTRLTVV.

The CDR3 sequence: CAAGPGINQPQHF. The DNA of the CDR3 is TGTGCCGCGGGGCCCGGAATCAATCAGCCCCAGCATTTT. The chain links TRBV7-8 to TRBJ1-5, with D possibly TRBD1 on 5 matching bases. The V gene lost 11 bases and the J gene lost 3 bases, with 14 bases spanning the gap. This CDR3 has 13 amino acids. From germline, CDR1 is SGHVS and CDR2 FQNEAQ.

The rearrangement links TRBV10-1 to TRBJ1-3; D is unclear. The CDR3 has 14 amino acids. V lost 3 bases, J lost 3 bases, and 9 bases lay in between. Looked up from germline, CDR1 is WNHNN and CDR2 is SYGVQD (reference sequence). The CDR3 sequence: CASSESGNGNTIYF. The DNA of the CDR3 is TGCGCCAGCAGTGAATCCGGGAATGGAAACACCATATATTTT.

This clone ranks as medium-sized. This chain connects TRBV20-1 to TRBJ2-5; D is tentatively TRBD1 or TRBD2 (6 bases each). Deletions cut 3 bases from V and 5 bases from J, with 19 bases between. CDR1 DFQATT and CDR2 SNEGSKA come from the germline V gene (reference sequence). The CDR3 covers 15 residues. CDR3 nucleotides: TGCAGTGCTAGTGGGGGGCATAAGGGTATGGAGACCCAGTACTTC. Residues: CSASGGHKGMETQYF.

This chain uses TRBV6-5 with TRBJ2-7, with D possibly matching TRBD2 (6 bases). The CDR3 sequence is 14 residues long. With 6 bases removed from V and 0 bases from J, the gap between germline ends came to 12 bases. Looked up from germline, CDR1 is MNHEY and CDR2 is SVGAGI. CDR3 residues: CASSPGGGSYEQYF. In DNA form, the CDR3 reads TGTGCCAGCAGCCCCGGGGGTGGCTCCTACGAGCAGTACTTC.

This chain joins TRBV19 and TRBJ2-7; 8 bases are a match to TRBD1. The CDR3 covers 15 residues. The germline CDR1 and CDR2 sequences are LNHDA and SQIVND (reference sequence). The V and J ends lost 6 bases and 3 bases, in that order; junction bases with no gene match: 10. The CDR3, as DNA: TGTGCCAGTAGAAACCAAGCCGGGACAGGCTACGAGCAGTACTTC. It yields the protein CASRNQAGTGYEQYF.

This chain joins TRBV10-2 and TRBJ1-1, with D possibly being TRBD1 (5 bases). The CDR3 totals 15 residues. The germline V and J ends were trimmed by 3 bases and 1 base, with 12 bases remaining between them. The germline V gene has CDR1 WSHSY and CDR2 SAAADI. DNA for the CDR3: TGCGCCAGCAGTGATACGGGAGGACAGAACACTGAAGCTTTCTTT. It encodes CASSDTGGQNTEAFF.

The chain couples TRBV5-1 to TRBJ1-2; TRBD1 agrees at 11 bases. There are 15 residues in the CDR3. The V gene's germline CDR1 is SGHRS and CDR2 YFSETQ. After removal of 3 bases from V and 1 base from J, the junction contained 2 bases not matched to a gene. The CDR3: CASSSGQGGNYGYTF. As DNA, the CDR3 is TGCGCCAGCAGCTCGGGACAGGGGGGTAACTATGGCTACACCTTC.

This chain's CDR3 is CASSPEYTAHSFF. CDR3 nucleotides: TGTGCCAGCTCGCCAGAATACACAGCACATTCTTTCTTT. This rearrangement joins TRBV18 to TRBJ1-1; D not certain. V shed 6 bases and J shed 12 bases, with 20 bases lying between them. Germline assignment: CDR1 KGHSH and CDR2 LQKENI. The length of the CDR3 is 13 residues. The variable domain in full, completed from reference TRBV18 and TRBJ1-1, reads NAGVMQNPRHLVRRRGQEARLRCSPMKGHSHVYWYRQLPEEGLKFMVYLQKENIIDESGMPKERFSAEFPKEGPSILRIQQVVRGDSAAYFCASSPEYTAHSFFGQGTRLTVV.

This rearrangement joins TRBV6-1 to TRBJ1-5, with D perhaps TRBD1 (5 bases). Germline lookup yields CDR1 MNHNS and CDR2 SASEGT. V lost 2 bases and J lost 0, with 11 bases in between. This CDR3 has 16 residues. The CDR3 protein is CASSEYGQGSNQPQHF. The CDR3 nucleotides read TGTGCCAGCAGTGAATACGGGCAGGGTAGCAATCAGCCCCAGCATTTT.

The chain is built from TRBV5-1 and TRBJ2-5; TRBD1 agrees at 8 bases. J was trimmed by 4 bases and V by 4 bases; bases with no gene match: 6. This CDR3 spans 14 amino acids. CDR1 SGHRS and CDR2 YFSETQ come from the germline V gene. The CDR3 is CASSPQDRAETQYF. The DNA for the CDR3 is TGCGCCAGCAGCCCCCAGGACAGGGCAGAGACCCAGTACTTC.

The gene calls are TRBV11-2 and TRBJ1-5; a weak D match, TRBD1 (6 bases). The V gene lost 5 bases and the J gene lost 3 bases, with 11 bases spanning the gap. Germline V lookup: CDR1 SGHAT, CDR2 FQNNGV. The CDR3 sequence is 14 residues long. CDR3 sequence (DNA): TGTGCCAGCAGCCTCACAGGGACCAATCAGCCCCAGCATTTT. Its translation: CASSLTGTNQPQHF.

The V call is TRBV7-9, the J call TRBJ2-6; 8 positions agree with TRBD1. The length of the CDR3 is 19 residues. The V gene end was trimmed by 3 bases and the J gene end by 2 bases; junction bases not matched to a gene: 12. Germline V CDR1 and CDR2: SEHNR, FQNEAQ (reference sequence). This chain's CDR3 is CASSFSRTGNSPGANVLTF. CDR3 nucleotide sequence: TGTGCCAGCAGCTTTTCAAGGACAGGGAATTCCCCTGGGGCCAACGTCCTGACTTTC.

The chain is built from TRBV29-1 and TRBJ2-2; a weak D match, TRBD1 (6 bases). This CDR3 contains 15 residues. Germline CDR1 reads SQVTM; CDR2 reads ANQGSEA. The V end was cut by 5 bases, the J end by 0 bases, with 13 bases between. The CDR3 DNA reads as TGCAGCGTTCAATACAGGGAGTCGAACACCGGGGAGCTGTTTTTT. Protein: CSVQYRESNTGELFF.

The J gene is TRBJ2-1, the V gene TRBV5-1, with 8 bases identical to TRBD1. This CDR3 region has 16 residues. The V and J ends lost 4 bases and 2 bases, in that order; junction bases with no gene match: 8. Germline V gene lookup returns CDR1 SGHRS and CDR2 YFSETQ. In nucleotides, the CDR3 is TGCGCCAGCAGCAAAGGGACAGGCCAAACCTACAATGAGCAGTTCTTC. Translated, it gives CASSKGTGQTYNEQFF. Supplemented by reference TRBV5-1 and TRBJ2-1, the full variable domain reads KAGVTQTPRYLIKTRGQQVTLSCSPISGHRSVSWYQQTPGQGLQFLFEYFSETQRNKGNFPGRFSGRQFSNSRSEMNVSTLELGDSALYLCASSKGTGQTYNEQFFGPGTRLTVL.

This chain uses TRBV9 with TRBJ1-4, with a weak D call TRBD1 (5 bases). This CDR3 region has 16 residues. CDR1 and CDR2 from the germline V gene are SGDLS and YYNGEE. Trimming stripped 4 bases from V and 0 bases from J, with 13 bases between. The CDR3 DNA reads TGTGCCAGCAGCCCCAGGGCAGGGACAACTAATGAAAAACTGTTTTTT. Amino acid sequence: CASSPRAGTTNEKLFF.

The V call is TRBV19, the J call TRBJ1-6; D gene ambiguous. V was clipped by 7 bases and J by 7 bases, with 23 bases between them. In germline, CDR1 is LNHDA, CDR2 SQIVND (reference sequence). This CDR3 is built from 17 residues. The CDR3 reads CASTNYIGGTSNSPLHF. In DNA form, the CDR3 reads TGTGCCAGTACCAATTATATTGGCGGAACTTCAAATTCACCCCTCCACTTT.

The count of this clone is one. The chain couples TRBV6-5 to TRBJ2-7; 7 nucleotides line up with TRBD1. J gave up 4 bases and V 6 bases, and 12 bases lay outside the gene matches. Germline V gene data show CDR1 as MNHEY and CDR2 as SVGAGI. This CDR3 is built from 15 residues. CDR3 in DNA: TGTGCCAGCAGAGTAACCGGGACAGTCGGTTACGAGCAGTACTTC. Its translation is CASRVTGTVGYEQYF.

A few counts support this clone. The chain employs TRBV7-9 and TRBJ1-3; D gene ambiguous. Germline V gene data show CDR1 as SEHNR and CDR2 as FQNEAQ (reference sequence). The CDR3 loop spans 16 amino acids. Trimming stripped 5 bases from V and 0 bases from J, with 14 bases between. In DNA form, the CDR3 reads TGTGCCAGCAGCCTAACGACATTCTCCTCTGGAAACACCATATATTTT. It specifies CASSLTTFSSGNTIYF.

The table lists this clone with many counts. The CDR3 sequence is CASSHASFGRYEQYF. DNA of the CDR3: TGTGCCAGCAGCCACGCCTCTTTTGGTCGGTACGAGCAGTACTTC. J is TRBJ2-7 and V is TRBV6-6; D uncertain. CDR3 size: 15 residues. Trimming cost V 6 bases and J 4 bases, with 19 bases left between them. Germline V gene lookup returns CDR1 MNHNY and CDR2 SVGAGI (reference sequence).